These 15 T cell receptor beta chains originate from one sample sequenced in a study of long-term antiretroviral therapy in people with HIV. The libraries were made with immunoSEQ v3.0 at survey level. Only in-frame clones appear in the TCRdb table, and some are missing; sequencing was by immunoSEQ multiplex PCR. Of approximately 19,000 clones in the sample, over 70% are singletons; the top ten hold under 14%. The source material was unsorted PBMCs, sampled 2.3 years after starting antiretroviral therapy. The source of these receptors is a woman in her forties with HIV.

The chain has TRBV11-3 and TRBJ2-3; the D gene is possibly TRBD2 (6 bases). This CDR3 is built from 15 residues. V was clipped by 1 base and J by 1 base, with 9 bases between them. Germline V CDR1 and CDR2: SGHNT, YENEEA. The CDR3 region is CASSLVASGTDTQYF. As DNA, the CDR3 is TGTGCCAGCAGCTTAGTAGCTAGCGGCACAGATACGCAGTATTTT. The full variable domain, rest sourced from reference TRBV11-3 and TRBJ2-3, is EAGVVQSPRYKIIEKKQPVAFWCNPISGHNTLYWYLQNLGQGPELLIRYENEEAVDDSQLPKDRFSAERLKGVDSTLKIQPAELGDSAVYLCASSLVASGTDTQYFGPGTRLTVL.

The CDR3 nucleotides are TGTGCCAGCGCCGCGGGGAGAAGAGCTTTCTTT. It specifies CASAAGRRAFF. The V call is TRBV6-5, the J call TRBJ1-1, with unresolved D. The CDR3 totals 11 residues. V lost 8 bases to trimming and J lost 10 bases, with 14 bases between them. In germline, CDR1 is MNHEY, CDR2 SVGAGI.

The V gene is TRBV2, the J gene TRBJ2-5, with D possibly being TRBD2 (5 bases). The V and J ends lost 8 bases and 5 bases respectively, with 12 bases between them. The CDR3 totals 12 residues. Germline loops: CDR1 SNHLY, CDR2 FYNNEI. CDR3 DNA sequence: TGTGCCAGCTCCCCTAGCAGGGAGACCCAGTACTTC. It specifies CASSPSRETQYF.

Concerning this clone itself: Relative to the germline gene, one junction end is altered; a read error may explain this. Distinct nucleotide sequences in the sample also encode this CDR3. The chain has TRBV7-2 and TRBJ2-1; no clear D gene. The CDR3 has 13 residues. Germline V gene lookup returns CDR1 SGHTA and CDR2 FQGNSA. The CDR3 coding sequence is TGTGCCAGCAGCTTTGGGCCTCCTAATGAACAGTTCTTC. Protein sequence: CASSFGPPNEQFF.

The chain uses TRBV6-5 and TRBJ1-5, with 7 positions matching TRBD1. Germline loops: CDR1 MNHEY, CDR2 SVGAGI. There are 15 residues in the CDR3. V was pared by 4 bases and J by 6 bases, with 9 bases of the junction left unmatched. CDR3 sequence: CASSLRKGAGQPQHF. The CDR3, as DNA: TGTGCCAGCAGTTTACGTAAGGGGGCAGGTCAGCCCCAGCATTTT.

This clone was seen more than once but under ten times. V gene TRBV5-6 combines with J gene TRBJ2-3; the D call may be TRBD1 or TRBD2 (5 bases each). In germline, CDR1 is SGHDT, CDR2 YYEEEE. The CDR3 has 14 amino acids. Trimming removed 2 bases from V and 6 bases from J, with 13 bases in between. CDR3: CASSLGTLTDTQYF. CDR3 bases: TGTGCCAGCAGCTTAGGGACCCTCACGGATACGCAGTATTTT.

This chain uses TRBV19 with TRBJ2-1, with 10 positions matching TRBD2. The CDR3 consists of 15 residues. Losses at the gene ends were 4 bases for V and 4 bases for J; bases not matched to a gene: 4. The germline V gene encodes CDR1 LNHDA and CDR2 SQIVND (reference sequence). The CDR3 protein is CASSTGTSEYNEQFF. The CDR3 region has the DNA TGTGCCAGTAGTACCGGGACTAGCGAATACAATGAGCAGTTCTTC. The full variable domain, its missing parts supplied by reference TRBV19 and TRBJ2-1, is DGGITQSPKYLFRKEGQNVTLSCEQNLNHDAMYWYRQDPGQGLRLIYYSQIVNDFQKGDIAEGYSVSREKKESFPLTVTSAQKNPTAFYLCASSTGTSEYNEQFFGPGTRLTVL.

The chain employs TRBV19 and TRBJ1-2; 7 bases are a match to TRBD1. Germline V lookup: CDR1 LNHDA, CDR2 SQIVND (reference sequence). With V trimmed by 7 bases and J by 8 bases, 10 bases remained unmatched. The CDR3 is 13 amino acids. The CDR3 DNA is TGTGCCAGTATCCACAGGGGCGAGGGAGGCTACACCTTC. Its protein is CASIHRGEGGYTF.

The chain is built from TRBV29-1 and TRBJ2-7; D is undetermined. The V end lost 6 bases, the J end lost 4 bases, and 10 bases lay between the germline ends. The germline gives CDR1 SQVTM, CDR2 ANQGSEA. This CDR3 is built from 11 residues. The CDR3 DNA reads as TGCAGCGTGTCAGTCGAATACGAGCAGTACTTC. Residues: CSVSVEYEQYF.

The chain carries TRBV5-1 and TRBJ2-3; D is uncertain. The V end lost 5 bases, the J end lost 1 base, and 8 bases lay between the germline ends. This CDR3 spans 13 amino acids. Germline lookup yields CDR1 SGHRS and CDR2 YFSETQ. DNA for the CDR3: TGCGCCAGCAGACTCCAGGGCACAGATACGCAGTATTTT. It encodes CASRLQGTDTQYF.

This clone occurred a few times. This chain joins TRBV7-2 and TRBJ2-7; a possible D gene is TRBD2 (6 bases). The CDR3 is 15 amino acids. V was pared by 1 base and J by 3 bases, with 13 bases between. The germline CDR1 and CDR2 sequences are SGHTA and FQGNSA. Here the CDR3 reads CASSLGDGGLYEQYF. CDR3 nucleotide sequence: TGTGCCAGCAGCTTAGGGGACGGGGGACTCTACGAGCAGTACTTC.

V usage is TRBV7-6 and J usage is TRBJ2-2, with no clear D. The CDR3 consists of 13 residues. The V gene's germline CDR1 is SGHVS and CDR2 FNYEAQ. V was shortened by 8 bases and J by 2 bases, with 9 bases between the two germline ends. The CDR3 here is CASDPINTGELFF. The CDR3 nucleotides are TGTGCCAGCGACCCCATCAACACCGGGGAGCTGTTTTTT.

The V call is TRBV30, the J call TRBJ1-3; no firm D call. Germline V lookup: CDR1 GTSNPN, CDR2 SVGIG (reference sequence). V was clipped by 2 bases and J by 3 bases, with 8 bases between them. This CDR3 has 13 amino acids. The CDR3, as DNA: TGTGCCTGGAGTTCCGGGAGTGGAAACACCATATATTTT. It yields the protein CAWSSGSGNTIYF.

Here the CDR3 reads CASSPGRLREQPQHF. CDR3 coding DNA: TGTGCCAGCTCACCAGGACGACTCAGGGAACAGCCCCAGCATTTT. The chain combines TRBV18 with TRBJ1-5, with D perhaps TRBD1 (5 bases). Trimming stripped 2 bases from V and 7 bases from J, with 15 bases between. This CDR3 has 15 residues. Looked up from germline, CDR1 is KGHSH and CDR2 is LQKENI.

As DNA, the CDR3 is TGTGCCAGCATCCCGTTTGATGGAGATACGCAGTATTTT. Translating it yields CASIPFDGDTQYF. The gene calls are TRBV11-2 and TRBJ2-3; D is unresolved. The CDR3 extends over 13 amino acids. Trimming took off 7 bases at V and 5 bases at J, with 13 bases between the two ends. Germline V CDR1 and CDR2: SGHAT, FQNNGV.